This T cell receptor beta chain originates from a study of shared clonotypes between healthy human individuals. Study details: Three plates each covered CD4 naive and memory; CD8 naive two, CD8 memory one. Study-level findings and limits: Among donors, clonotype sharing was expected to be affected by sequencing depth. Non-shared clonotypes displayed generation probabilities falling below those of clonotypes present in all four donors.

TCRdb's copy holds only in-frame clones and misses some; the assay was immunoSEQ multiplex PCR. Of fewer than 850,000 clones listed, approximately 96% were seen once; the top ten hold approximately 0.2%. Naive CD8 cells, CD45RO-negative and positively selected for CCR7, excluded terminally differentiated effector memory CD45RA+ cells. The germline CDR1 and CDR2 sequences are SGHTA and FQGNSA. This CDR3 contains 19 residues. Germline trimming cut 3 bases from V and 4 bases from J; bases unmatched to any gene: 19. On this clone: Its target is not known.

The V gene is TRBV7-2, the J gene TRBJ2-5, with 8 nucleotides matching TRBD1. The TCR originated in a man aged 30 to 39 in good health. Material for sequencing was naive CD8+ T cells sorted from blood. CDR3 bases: TGTGCCAGCAGCTTCCCGGGACAGGAAATCTTAGTAGCATCAGAGACCCAGTACTTC. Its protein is CASSFPGQEILVASETQYF.